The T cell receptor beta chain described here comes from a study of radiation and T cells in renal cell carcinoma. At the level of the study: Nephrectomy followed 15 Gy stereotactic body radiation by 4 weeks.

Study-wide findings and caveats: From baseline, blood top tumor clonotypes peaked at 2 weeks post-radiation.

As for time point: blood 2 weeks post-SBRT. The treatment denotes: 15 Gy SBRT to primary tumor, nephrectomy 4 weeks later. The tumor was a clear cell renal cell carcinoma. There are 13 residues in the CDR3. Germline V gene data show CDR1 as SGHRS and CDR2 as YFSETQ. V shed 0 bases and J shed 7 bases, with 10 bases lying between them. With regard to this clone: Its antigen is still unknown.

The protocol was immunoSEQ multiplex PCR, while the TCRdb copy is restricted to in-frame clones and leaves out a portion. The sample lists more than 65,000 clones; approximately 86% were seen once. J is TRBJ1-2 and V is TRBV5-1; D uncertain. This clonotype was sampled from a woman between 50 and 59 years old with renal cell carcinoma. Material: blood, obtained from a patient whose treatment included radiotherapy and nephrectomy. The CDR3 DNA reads TGCGCCAGCAGCTTGGCCCCCCCCGGTGGCTACACCTTC. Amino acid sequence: CASSLAPPGGYTF.